This T cell receptor (beta chain) was found in a study of blood T cell repertoires in COVID-19. Study at large: From T cells, B-cell-depleted T cells, or PBMCs came the material, which was cDNA or gDNA.

Germline values: CDR1 WSHSY, CDR2 SAAADI. V gave up 7 bases and J gave up 13 bases; unmatched junction bases: 5. The CDR3 length is 11 residues. Authors' methods: Amplification with reference gene primers provided the estimates of nucleated cell counts. Only in-frame clones appear in the TCRdb table, and some are missing; sequencing was by immunoSEQ multiplex PCR. That table gives V, J and clone size, and the DNA gave D and trimming. The table includes approximately 280,000 clones, approximately 83% detected once. This receptor was obtained from a woman in her seventies with acute or convalescent COVID-19. The chain employs TRBV10-2 and TRBJ2-1; 9 bases map to TRBD2. Sequenced material: peripheral blood. Here the CDR3 reads CASNSGTSQFF. As DNA, the CDR3 is TGCGCCAGCAATTCCGGGACTAGCCAGTTCTTC.